This T cell receptor (beta chain) was captured by sequencing in a study of blood T cells in healthy people across ages. The CDR3 extends over 16 amino acids. Trimming removed 6 bases from V and 13 bases from J; junction bases left unmatched: 22. Germline V gene data show CDR1 as MNHNS and CDR2 as SASEGT. Primers used in a second PCR of roughly 7 to 11 cycles were a sample-barcoded 5' primer and a J-beta primer mix. Each cDNA molecule received a tag from a template-switch adaptor that had 12 random nucleotides. TCRdb analysed the 5' RACE reads with MiXCR anew, one entry per CDR3 protein. The repertoire includes fewer than 1.5 million distinct CDR3 sequences, around 42% of them detected once, and 7.9% sits in the top ten. This clonotype has more than one count but fewer than ten.

Sequences were obtained from blood. The TCR was taken from a woman aged 18-29 years in good health. This rearrangement joins TRBV6-1 to TRBJ2-3, with 7 bases aligning to TRBD2. CDR3 DNA: TGTGCCAGCAGACCACCCCAGCATGGGGGGGTAAGTCGAGAGTATTTT. This gives the protein CASRPPQHGGVSREYF.